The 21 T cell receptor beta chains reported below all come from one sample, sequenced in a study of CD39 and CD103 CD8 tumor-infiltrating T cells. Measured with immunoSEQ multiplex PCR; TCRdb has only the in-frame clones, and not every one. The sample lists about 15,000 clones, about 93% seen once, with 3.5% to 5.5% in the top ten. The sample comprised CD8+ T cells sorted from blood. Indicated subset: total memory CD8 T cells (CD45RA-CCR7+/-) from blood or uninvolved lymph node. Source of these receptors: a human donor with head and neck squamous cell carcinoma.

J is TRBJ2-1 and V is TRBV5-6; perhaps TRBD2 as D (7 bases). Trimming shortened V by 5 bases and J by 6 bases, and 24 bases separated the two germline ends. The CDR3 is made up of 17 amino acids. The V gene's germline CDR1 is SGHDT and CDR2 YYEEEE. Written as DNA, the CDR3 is TGTGCCAGCAGACTTACCGAGGGGGGGCCACTCATCAATGAGCAGTTCTTC. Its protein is CASRLTEGGPLINEQFF. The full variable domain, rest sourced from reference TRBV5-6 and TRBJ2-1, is DAGVTQSPTHLIKTRGQQVTLRCSPKSGHDTVSWYQQALGQGPQFIFQYYEEEERQRGNFPDRFSGHQFPNYSSELNVNALLLGDSALYLCASRLTEGGPLINEQFFGPGTRLTVL.

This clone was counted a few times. The CDR3 coding sequence is TGTGCCAGCAGTGAACGACTAGCGGGGGATATGAACACCGGGGAGCTGTTTTTT. Translation: CASSERLAGDMNTGELFF. This chain connects TRBV25-1 to TRBJ2-2; 12 positions agree with TRBD2. This CDR3 is 18 amino acids long. V gave up 2 bases and J gave up 1 base; unmatched junction bases: 5. Looked up from germline, CDR1 is MGHDK and CDR2 is SYGVNS.

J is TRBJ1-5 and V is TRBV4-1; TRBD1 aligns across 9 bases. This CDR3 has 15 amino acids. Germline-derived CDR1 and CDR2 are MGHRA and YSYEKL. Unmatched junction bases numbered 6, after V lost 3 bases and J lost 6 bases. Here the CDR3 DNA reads TGCGCCAGCAGCCACCGGACAGGGGAAAGTCAGCCCCAGCATTTT. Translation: CASSHRTGESQPQHF.

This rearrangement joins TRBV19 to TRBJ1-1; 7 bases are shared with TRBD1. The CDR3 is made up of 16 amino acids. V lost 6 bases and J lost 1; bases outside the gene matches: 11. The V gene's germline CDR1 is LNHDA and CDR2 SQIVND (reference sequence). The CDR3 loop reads CASRARGGQRNTEAFF. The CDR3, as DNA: TGTGCCAGTAGGGCAAGGGGGGGACAGCGGAACACTGAAGCTTTCTTT.

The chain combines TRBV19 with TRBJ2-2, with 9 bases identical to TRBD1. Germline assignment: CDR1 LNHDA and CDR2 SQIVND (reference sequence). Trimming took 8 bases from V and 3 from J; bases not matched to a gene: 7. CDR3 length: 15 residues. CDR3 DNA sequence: TGTGCCAGTGAGGGGGGACAGGGCTACACCGGGGAGCTGTTTTTT. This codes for CASEGGQGYTGELFF.

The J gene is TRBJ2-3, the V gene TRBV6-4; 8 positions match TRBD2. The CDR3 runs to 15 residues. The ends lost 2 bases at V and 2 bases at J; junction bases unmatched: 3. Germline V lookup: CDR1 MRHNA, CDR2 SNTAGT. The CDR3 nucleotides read TGTGCCAGCAGTGACGTCGGGGGGGCCACAGATACGCAGTATTTT. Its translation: CASSDVGGATDTQYF.

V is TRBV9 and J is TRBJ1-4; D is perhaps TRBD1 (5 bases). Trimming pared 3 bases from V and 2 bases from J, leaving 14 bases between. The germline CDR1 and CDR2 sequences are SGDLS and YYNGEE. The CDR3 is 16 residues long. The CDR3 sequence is CASSGGGGGTNEKLFF. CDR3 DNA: TGTGCCAGCAGCGGGGGGGGAGGCGGCACTAATGAAAAACTGTTTTTT.

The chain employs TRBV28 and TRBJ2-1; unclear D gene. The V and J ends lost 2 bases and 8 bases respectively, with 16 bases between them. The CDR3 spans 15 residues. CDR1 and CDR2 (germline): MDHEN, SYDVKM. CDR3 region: CASSLIEGSIDEQFF. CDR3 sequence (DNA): TGTGCCAGCAGTTTAATCGAAGGGTCCATTGATGAGCAGTTCTTC.

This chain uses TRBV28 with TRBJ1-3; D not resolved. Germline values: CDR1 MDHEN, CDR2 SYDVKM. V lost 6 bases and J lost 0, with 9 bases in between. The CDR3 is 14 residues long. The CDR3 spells CASSPPVSGNTIYF. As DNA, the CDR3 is TGTGCCAGCAGCCCCCCGGTCTCTGGAAACACCATATATTTT.

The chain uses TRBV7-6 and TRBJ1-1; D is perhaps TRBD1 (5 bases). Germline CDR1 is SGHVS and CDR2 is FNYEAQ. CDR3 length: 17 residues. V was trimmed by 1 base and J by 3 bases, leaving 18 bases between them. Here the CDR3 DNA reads TGTGCCAGCAGCTTAGGTCGGTTGGGGGAAACATACACTGAAGCTTTCTTT. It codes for CASSLGRLGETYTEAFF.

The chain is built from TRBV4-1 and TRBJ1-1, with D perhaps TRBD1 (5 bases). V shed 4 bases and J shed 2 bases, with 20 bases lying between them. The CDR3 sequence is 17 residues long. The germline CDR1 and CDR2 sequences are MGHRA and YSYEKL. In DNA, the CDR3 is TGCGCCAGCAGCCTTTCGAGCGCTGGGGACTATAACACTGAAGCTTTCTTT. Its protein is CASSLSSAGDYNTEAFF.

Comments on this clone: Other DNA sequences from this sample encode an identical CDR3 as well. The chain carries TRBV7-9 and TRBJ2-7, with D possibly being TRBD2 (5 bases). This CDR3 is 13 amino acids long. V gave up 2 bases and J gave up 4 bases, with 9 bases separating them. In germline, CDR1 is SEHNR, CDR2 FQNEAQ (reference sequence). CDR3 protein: CASSLRGLYEQYF. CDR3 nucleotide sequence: TGTGCCAGCAGCTTAAGAGGGCTATACGAGCAGTACTTC.

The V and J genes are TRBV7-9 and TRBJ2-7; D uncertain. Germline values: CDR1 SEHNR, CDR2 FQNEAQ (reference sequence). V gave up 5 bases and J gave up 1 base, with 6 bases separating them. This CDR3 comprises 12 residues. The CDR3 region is CASSLPSYEQYF. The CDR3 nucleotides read TGTGCCAGCAGCCTACCGTCCTACGAGCAGTACTTC. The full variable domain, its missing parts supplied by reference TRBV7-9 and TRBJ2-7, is DTGVSQNPRHKITKRGQNVTFRCDPISEHNRLYWYRQTLGQGPEFLTYFQNEAQLEKSRLLSDRFSAERPKGSFSTLEIQRTEQGDSAMYLCASSLPSYEQYFGPGTRLTVT.

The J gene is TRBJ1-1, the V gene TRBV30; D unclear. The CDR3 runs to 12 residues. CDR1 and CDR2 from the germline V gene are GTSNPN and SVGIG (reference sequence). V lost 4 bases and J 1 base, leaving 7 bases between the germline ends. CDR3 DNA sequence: TGTGCCTGGACGCACGGGAACACTGAAGCTTTCTTT. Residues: CAWTHGNTEAFF.

CDR3 sequence: CASSLLGSGGEPYNEQFF. The CDR3 DNA reads as TGTGCCAGCAGCCTCCTGGGGAGTGGGGGGGAGCCTTACAATGAGCAGTTCTTC. The chain employs TRBV7-8 and TRBJ2-1, with 7 nucleotides matching TRBD2. The CDR3 totals 18 residues. Germline V gene data show CDR1 as SGHVS and CDR2 as FQNEAQ. The ends lost 5 bases at V and 4 bases at J; junction bases unmatched: 17. The full variable domain, rest sourced from reference TRBV7-8 and TRBJ2-1, is GAGVSQSPRYKVAKRGQDVALRCDPISGHVSLFWYQQALGQGPEFLTYFQNEAQLDKSGLPSDRFFAERPEGSVSTLKIQRTQQEDSAVYLCASSLLGSGGEPYNEQFFGPGTRLTVL.

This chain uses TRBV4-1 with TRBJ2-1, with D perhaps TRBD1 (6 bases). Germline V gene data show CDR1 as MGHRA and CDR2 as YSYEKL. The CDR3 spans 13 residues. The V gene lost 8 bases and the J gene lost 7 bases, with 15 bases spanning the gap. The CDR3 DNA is TGCGCCAGCGGCTACAGGGATGGGAATGAGCAGTTCTTC. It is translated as CASGYRDGNEQFF.

The CDR3 region has the DNA TGCGCCAGCAGCCAATTCACCGGGACTGGGGAGACCCAGTACTTC. It translates to CASSQFTGTGETQYF. The chain carries TRBV4-1 and TRBJ2-5; maybe TRBD2 (6 bases). Germline V CDR1 and CDR2: MGHRA, YSYEKL. Deletions cut 2 bases from V and 5 bases from J, with 15 bases between. The CDR3 is 15 amino acids.

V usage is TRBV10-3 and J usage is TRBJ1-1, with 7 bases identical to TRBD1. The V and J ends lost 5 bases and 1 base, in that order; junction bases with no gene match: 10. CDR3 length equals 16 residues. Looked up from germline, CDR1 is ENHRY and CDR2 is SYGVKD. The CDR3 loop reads CAISITWTGPNTEAFF. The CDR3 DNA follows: TGTGCCATCAGTATAACGTGGACAGGCCCGAACACTGAAGCTTTCTTT.

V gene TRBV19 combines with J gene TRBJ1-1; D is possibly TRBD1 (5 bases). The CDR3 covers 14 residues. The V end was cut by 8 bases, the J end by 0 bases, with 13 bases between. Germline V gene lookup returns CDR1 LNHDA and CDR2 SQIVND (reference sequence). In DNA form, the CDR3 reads TGTGCCAGTCGACAGACCGGTATGAACACTGAAGCTTTCTTT. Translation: CASRQTGMNTEAFF.

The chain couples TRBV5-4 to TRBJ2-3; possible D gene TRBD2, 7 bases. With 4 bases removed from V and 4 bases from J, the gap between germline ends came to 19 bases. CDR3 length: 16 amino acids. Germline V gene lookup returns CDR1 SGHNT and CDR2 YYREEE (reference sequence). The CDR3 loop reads CASSHRGRGASDTQYF. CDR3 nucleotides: TGTGCCAGCAGCCATCGGGGGAGGGGGGCATCAGATACGCAGTATTTT.

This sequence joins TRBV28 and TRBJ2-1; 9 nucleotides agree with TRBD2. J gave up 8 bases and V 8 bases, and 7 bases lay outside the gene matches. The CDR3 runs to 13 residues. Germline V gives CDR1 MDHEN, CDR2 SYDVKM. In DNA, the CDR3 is TGTGCCAGCGGCGCGGGGGGGTCCGATGAGCAGTTCTTC. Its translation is CASGAGGSDEQFF. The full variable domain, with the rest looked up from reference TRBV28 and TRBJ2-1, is DVKVTQSSRYLVKRTGEKVFLECVQDMDHENMFWYRQDPGLGLRLIYFSYDVKMKEKGDIPEGYSVSREKKERFSLILESASTNQTSMYLCASGAGGSDEQFFGPGTRLTVL.